The present entry profiles one T cell receptor beta chain with its context. The assay was immunoSEQ multiplex PCR, and TCRdb's table has in-frame clones only and misses some. The table has just under 80,000 clones, 75% to 90% seen once. The data were obtained in a study of blood T cell repertoires in COVID-19. Per the germline V gene, CDR1 is GTSNPN and CDR2 is SVGIG (reference sequence). This CDR3 has 15 residues. Trimming shortened V by 0 bases and J by 7 bases, and 15 bases separated the two germline ends. The chain has TRBV30 and TRBJ1-4; perhaps TRBD1 as D (5 bases). Sequenced material: peripheral blood. The receptor was isolated from a human donor in a cohort sampled during active COVID-19. Here the CDR3 reads CAWSVSRQGGEKLFF. For the CDR3, the DNA is TGTGCCTGGAGTGTATCCCGGCAGGGAGGTGAAAAACTGTTTTTT. The variable domain in full, with the rest retrieved from reference TRBV30 and TRBJ1-4, is SQTIHQWPATLVQPVGSPLSLECTVEGTSNPNLYWYRQAAGRGLQLLFYSVGIGQISSEVPQNLSASRPQDRQFILSSKKLLLSDSGFYLCAWSVSRQGGEKLFFGSGTQLSVL.